The 24 T cell receptor beta chains below all came from one sample that was sequenced in a study of blood T cells in healthy people across ages. Then a second PCR, running roughly 7 to 11 cycles, was carried out with a sample-barcoded 5' primer and a J-beta primer mix. Via MiXCR, TCRdb re-called the 5' RACE reads, giving one row per CDR3 protein. The table includes 550,000 to 700,000 distinct CDR3 sequences, roughly 28% detected once. The sequencing input was blood. These receptors all come from a woman in her seventies in good health.

V gene TRBV7-6 combines with J gene TRBJ2-1; TRBD2 agrees at 14 bases. V dropped 0 bases and J dropped 7; count of bases not matched to a gene: 5. This CDR3 is built from 17 residues. Per germline, CDR1 SGHVS and CDR2 FNYEAQ. The DNA for the CDR3 is TGTGCCAGCAGCTTAGCACCGGGACTAGCGGGGGTTAATGAGCAGTTCTTC. It translates to CASSLAPGLAGVNEQFF.

Concerning this clonotype: One end of the junction does not line up with germline, which may come from a read error. This chain joins TRBV4-2 and TRBJ2-3, with a weak D call TRBD2 (6 bases). Germline CDR1 reads LGHNA; CDR2 reads YNFKEQ. The CDR3 spans 16 residues. CDR3 sequence reads: CASSQYLTRFADTQYF. The CDR3 DNA reads TGTGCCAGCAGCCAATACTTGACTAGGTTCGCAGATACACAGTATTTT.

This sequence joins TRBV5-1 and TRBJ2-1, with TRBD2 matching over 9 bases. The CDR3 length is 17 residues. Germline CDR1 is SGHRS and CDR2 is YFSETQ. V lost 4 bases, J lost 0 bases, and 8 bases stayed unmatched. The CDR3 protein is CASSPQAGGLSYNEQFF. The CDR3 nucleotides are TGCGCCAGCAGCCCCCAGGCGGGGGGGCTCTCCTACAATGAGCAGTTCTTC.

The chain employs TRBV7-9 and TRBJ2-7; 8 bases align to TRBD1. The CDR3 sequence is 13 residues long. The V gene's germline CDR1 is SEHNR and CDR2 FQNEAQ (reference sequence). With V trimmed by 3 bases and J by 6 bases, 4 bases remained unmatched. The CDR3 bases are TGTGCCAGCAGCTTGACAGGGGCAGGCGAGCAGTACTTC. As protein: CASSLTGAGEQYF.

Ten or more counts support this clonotype. The chain joins TRBV3-1 to TRBJ1-2; D is unresolved. Trimming took off 6 bases at V and 8 bases at J, with 22 bases between the two ends. Germline CDR1 and CDR2: LGHDT and YNNKEL (reference sequence). The CDR3 sequence is 15 residues long. The CDR3 reads CASRNGPGVQSGYTF. The DNA for the CDR3 is TGTGCCAGCAGGAATGGCCCCGGGGTACAAAGCGGCTACACCTTC.

This clonotype appeared a few times. The chain joins TRBV10-3 to TRBJ2-5, with D possibly TRBD2 on 7 matching bases. Judging by the DNA end, TRBJ2-7 fits better; the J call may be wrong. Germline CDR1 reads ENHRY; CDR2 reads SYGVKD. The CDR3 totals 15 residues. CDR3 sequence: CAISGGGGFRNEQYF. As DNA, the CDR3 is TGTGCCATCAGTGGGGGCGGGGGCTTTCGGAACGAGCAGTACTTC.

The sample holds a few counts of this clonotype. V is TRBV29-1 and J is TRBJ1-2; the match to TRBD1 covers 7 bases. The CDR3 has 13 amino acids. CDR1 and CDR2 (germline): SQVTM, ANQGSEA. After removal of 4 bases from V and 0 bases from J, the junction contained 2 bases not matched to a gene. The CDR3 loop is CSVVGTANYGYTF. The DNA for the CDR3 is TGCAGCGTTGTGGGGACAGCTAACTATGGCTACACCTTC.

The CDR3 region is CASRGQGATDTQYF. The CDR3 nucleotides read TGTGCCAGCAGGGGACAGGGGGCGACAGATACGCAGTATTTT. The V and J genes are TRBV6-2 or TRBV6-3 and TRBJ2-3, with 12 nucleotides matching TRBD1. V dropped 6 bases and J dropped 3; count of bases not matched to a gene: 1. The germline V gene encodes CDR1 MNHEY and CDR2 SVGEGT. The CDR3 runs to 14 residues.

This chain links TRBV20-1 with TRBJ2-3; D gene ambiguous. Germline V gene data show CDR1 as DFQATT and CDR2 as SNEGSKA (reference sequence). V was pared by 0 bases and J by 0 bases, with 10 bases between. CDR3 length: 15 amino acids. Here the CDR3 DNA reads TGCAGTGCTAGAGATGTGGTGGCTAGCACAGATACGCAGTATTTT. This encodes CSARDVVASTDTQYF.

V and J are TRBV7-9 and TRBJ1-1, with TRBD1 as a possible D gene (6 bases). Germline V gene lookup returns CDR1 SEHNR and CDR2 FQNEAQ (reference sequence). This CDR3 has 14 residues. Trimming cost V 5 bases and J 4 bases, with 14 bases left between them. The CDR3 here is CASSEGLGATEAFF. The CDR3 DNA follows: TGTGCCAGCAGCGAGGGGTTGGGGGCCACTGAAGCTTTCTTT.

This clonotype has more than one count but fewer than ten. The germline gene is not matched at one end of the junction; a read error may be the cause. The chain is built from TRBV5-5 and TRBJ1-4; maybe TRBD1 (5 bases). The CDR3 loop spans 13 amino acids. Germline-derived CDR1 and CDR2 are SGHKS and YYEKEE (reference sequence). CDR3 sequence reads: CASSRQGGEKLLF. DNA of the CDR3: TGTGCCAGCAGCAGGCAGGGCGGTGAAAAACTGCTTTTT.

The chain carries TRBV6-5 and TRBJ2-7; D possibly uses TRBD1 or TRBD2 (6 bases each). CDR1 MNHEY and CDR2 SVGAGI come from the germline V gene. V dropped 8 bases and J dropped 4 bases, with 18 bases sitting between them. The CDR3 runs 14 residues. For the CDR3, the DNA is TGTGCCAGCCGAGGGGGGACAAATCGGTACGAGCAGTACTTC. Translating it yields CASRGGTNRYEQYF.

This chain connects TRBV5-1 to TRBJ2-7, with D perhaps being TRBD1 or TRBD2 (6 bases each). V lost 0 bases and J lost 0, with 10 bases in between. The CDR3 is 15 residues long. The germline V gene has CDR1 SGHRS and CDR2 YFSETQ. The CDR3 protein is CASSLAGGNSYEQYF. The CDR3 DNA follows: TGCGCCAGCAGCTTGGCCGGGGGCAACTCCTACGAGCAGTACTTC.

Only a few counts were recorded for this clonotype. V usage is TRBV4-3 and J usage is TRBJ1-4; the match to TRBD1 covers 7 bases. The CDR3 runs to 14 residues. CDR1 and CDR2 from the germline V gene are LGHNA and YSLEER. J was trimmed by 14 bases and V by 0 bases; bases with no gene match: 9. CDR3 residues: CASSQDLGQLLLFF. The CDR3 bases are TGCGCCAGCAGCCAAGATCTGGGACAGCTTCTGCTGTTTTTT.

The chain is built from TRBV6-5 and TRBJ2-5; D remains ambiguous. The germline CDR1 and CDR2 sequences are MNHEY and SVGAGI. This CDR3 has 13 amino acids. Trimming pared 4 bases from V and 1 base from J, leaving 7 bases between. The CDR3 is CASSWVFQETQYF. The CDR3 DNA follows: TGTGCCAGCAGTTGGGTCTTCCAAGAGACCCAGTACTTC.

Only a few counts were recorded for this clonotype. The chain is built from TRBV29-1 and TRBJ2-3; D not resolved. Trimming left V 6 bases short and J 8 bases short, with 15 bases between. The CDR3 consists of 12 residues. Germline CDR1 reads SQVTM; CDR2 reads ANQGSEA. The CDR3 protein is CSVDEAAGTQYF. The CDR3 bases are TGCAGCGTGGACGAGGCGGCAGGTACGCAGTATTTT.

A note on this clonotype: The junction departs from the called germline gene at one end, perhaps through a read error. V gene TRBV20-1 combines with J gene TRBJ1-2; D remains ambiguous. CDR3 length equals 12 residues. Germline CDR1 reads DFQATT; CDR2 reads SNEGSKA (reference sequence). The CDR3 spells CSASPTNHGYTF. The DNA for the CDR3 is TGCAGTGCTTCACCAACTAACCATGGCTACACCTTC.

This clonotype has more than one count but fewer than ten. This chain links TRBV29-1 with TRBJ2-1; 8 nucleotides agree with TRBD1. The junction had 2 bases not matched to a gene; V was cut back by 4 bases and J by 6 bases. The CDR3 is made up of 12 amino acids. Per germline, CDR1 SQVTM and CDR2 ANQGSEA. The CDR3 sequence is CSVGRGPNEQFF. The DNA of the CDR3 is TGCAGCGTTGGCAGGGGGCCCAATGAGCAGTTCTTC.

In its sample, this clonotype was seen many times. The chain uses TRBV6-5 and TRBJ2-7, with TRBD1 identical over 8 bases. V was clipped by 2 bases and J by 3 bases; unmatched bases: 3. Germline V gene lookup returns CDR1 MNHEY and CDR2 SVGAGI. The CDR3 contains 14 residues. The chain's CDR3 is CASSYPGQGYEQYF. CDR3 coding DNA: TGTGCCAGCAGTTACCCCGGACAGGGCTACGAGCAGTACTTC.

As concerns this clonotype: A read error may explain this, as a much larger clone is one base away. The chain links TRBV11-2 to TRBJ2-7, with D unresolved. V dropped 3 bases and J dropped 3 bases, with 6 bases sitting between them. CDR1 and CDR2 (germline): SGHAT, FQNNGV. The CDR3 sequence is 12 residues long. CDR3 loop: CASSFKGYEQYF. DNA for the CDR3: TGTGCCAGCAGCTTTAAGGGCTACGAGCAGTACTTC. Together with reference TRBV11-2 and TRBJ2-7, the CDR3 gives the full variable domain: EAGVAQSPRYKIIEKRQSVAFWCNPISGHATLYWYQQILGQGPKLLIQFQNNGVVDDSQLPKDRFSAERLKGVDSTLKIQPAKLEDSAVYLCASSFKGYEQYFGPGTRLTVT.

A few counts support this clonotype. This sequence joins TRBV7-2 and TRBJ2-5; TRBD2 agrees at 11 bases. V was pared by 3 bases and J by 5 bases, with 2 bases of the junction left unmatched. The CDR3 is made up of 14 amino acids. Germline V CDR1 and CDR2: SGHTA, FQGNSA. CDR3 region: CASSFSGGAETQYF. The CDR3 nucleotides read TGTGCCAGCAGCTTTAGCGGGGGGGCGGAGACCCAGTACTTC.

V gene TRBV6-2 or TRBV6-3 combines with J gene TRBJ2-1; D remains unclear. V lost 0 bases, J lost 9 bases, and 6 bases lay in between. The germline V gene encodes CDR1 MNHEY and CDR2 SVGEGT. This CDR3 comprises 12 residues. In DNA, the CDR3 is TGTGCCAGCAGTTACTCGTACGGTGAGCAGTTCTTC. Translating gives CASSYSYGEQFF.

This chain connects TRBV7-2 to TRBJ2-5; D possibly matches TRBD1 or TRBD2 (5 bases each). CDR3 length equals 16 residues. Germline V CDR1 and CDR2: SGHTA, FQGNSA. Trimming took off 2 bases at V and 5 bases at J, with 18 bases between the two ends. The CDR3 nucleotides are TGTGCCAGCAGCTTAATGGGGATCAGAGAGGGGGAGACCCAGTACTTC. As protein: CASSLMGIREGETQYF.

Only a few counts were recorded for this clonotype. The J gene is TRBJ2-5, the V gene TRBV6-1; weak D call: TRBD2 (6 bases). Trimming left V 2 bases short and J 4 bases short, with 14 bases between. The CDR3 has 15 residues. CDR1 is MNHNS, CDR2 SASEGT, per germline. The CDR3 is CASSEWGLEGETQYF. In DNA, the CDR3 is TGTGCCAGCAGTGAATGGGGCCTGGAGGGAGAGACCCAGTACTTC.